This TCR beta chain was found in a study of CD8+ T cells in alopecia areata. About the study: Those patients who were treated received oral tofacitinib, which was given at 5 to 10 mg twice daily for moderate-to-severe alopecia areata.

Extraction and reverse transcription of RNA yielded cDNA as the sequencing template. Only in-frame clones appear in the TCRdb table, and some are missing; sequencing was by immunoSEQ multiplex PCR. This sample carries 110,000 or so clones, 30% to 40% of them seen once, and the ten largest clones take approximately 3.3%. Germline assignment: CDR1 SQVTM and CDR2 ANQGSEA. The CDR3 extends over 12 amino acids. V was shortened by 6 bases and J by 6 bases, with 14 bases between the two germline ends. Overall study findings and caveats: There were also resident alphabeta T cells of normal skin sequenced in scalp samples.

This clone was counted a few times. Its target is unknown. The chain uses TRBV29-1 and TRBJ1-2, with D tentatively TRBD1 (5 bases). The sequence came from a human donor with alopecia areata. Sequencing was done on a sample of CD4+ T cells sorted from blood. CDR3 sequence: CSVGTTFDGYTF. In DNA, the CDR3 is TGCAGCGTAGGGACTACCTTCGATGGCTACACCTTC.